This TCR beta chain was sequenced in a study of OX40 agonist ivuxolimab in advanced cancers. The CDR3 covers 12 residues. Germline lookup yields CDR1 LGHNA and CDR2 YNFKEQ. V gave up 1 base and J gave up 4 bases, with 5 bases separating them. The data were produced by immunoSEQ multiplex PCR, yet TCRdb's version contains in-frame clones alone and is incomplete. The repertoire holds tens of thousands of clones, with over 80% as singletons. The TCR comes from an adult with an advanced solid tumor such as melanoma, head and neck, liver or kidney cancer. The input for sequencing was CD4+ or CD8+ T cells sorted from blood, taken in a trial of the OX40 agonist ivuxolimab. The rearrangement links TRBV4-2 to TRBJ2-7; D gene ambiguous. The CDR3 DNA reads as TGTGCCAGCAGCCAAGGGAGATACGAGCAGTACTTC. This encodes CASSQGRYEQYF.